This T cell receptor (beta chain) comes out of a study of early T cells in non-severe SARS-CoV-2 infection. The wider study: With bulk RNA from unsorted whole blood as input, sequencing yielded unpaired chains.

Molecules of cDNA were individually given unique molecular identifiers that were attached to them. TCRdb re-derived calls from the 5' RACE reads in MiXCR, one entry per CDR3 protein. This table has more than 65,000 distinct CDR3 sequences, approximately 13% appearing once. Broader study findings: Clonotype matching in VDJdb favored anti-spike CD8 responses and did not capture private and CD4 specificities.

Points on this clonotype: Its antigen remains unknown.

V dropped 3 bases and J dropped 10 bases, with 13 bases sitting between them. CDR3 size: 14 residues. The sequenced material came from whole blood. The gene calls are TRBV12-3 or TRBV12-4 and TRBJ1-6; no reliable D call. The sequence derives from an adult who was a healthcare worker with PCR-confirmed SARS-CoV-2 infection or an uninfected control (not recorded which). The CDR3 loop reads CASSFAGLASPLHF. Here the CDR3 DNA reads TGTGCCAGCAGTTTTGCGGGTCTTGCGTCACCCCTCCACTTT.